This TCR beta chain was profiled in a study of regulatory T cells in long-lasting Graves disease. Time point of the sample: newly diagnosed GD, antithyroid drugs for less than 3 months. With RNA extracted from PBMCs as input, the TCR library was made. Relying on iRepertoire HTBI primers and Arm-PCR of CDR3 regions, the team built TCR beta libraries. TCRdb recomputed calls from the multiplex PCR reads with MiXCR, one row per CDR3 protein. The table shows about 420,000 distinct CDR3 sequences, with roughly 15% occurring only once. Germline V CDR1 and CDR2: MNHNS, SASEGT. V shed 4 bases and J 4 bases; nucleotides not matched to a gene: 4. The CDR3 spans 15 residues. This sample was shared with a second study, whose subject was T cells in Graves' hyperthyroidism and ophthalmopathy.

The chain recombines TRBV6-1 with TRBJ2-5; TRBD2 matches 12 bases. The clonotype was recovered from a woman aged 18 to 35 with Graves disease. This specimen consisted of peripheral blood mononuclear cells (PBMCs), obtained at new diagnosis, from a patient treated with antithyroid drugs. DNA for the CDR3: TGTGCCAGCAGTGGACTAGCGGGAGTTTCAGAGACCCAGTACTTC. It encodes CASSGLAGVSETQYF.